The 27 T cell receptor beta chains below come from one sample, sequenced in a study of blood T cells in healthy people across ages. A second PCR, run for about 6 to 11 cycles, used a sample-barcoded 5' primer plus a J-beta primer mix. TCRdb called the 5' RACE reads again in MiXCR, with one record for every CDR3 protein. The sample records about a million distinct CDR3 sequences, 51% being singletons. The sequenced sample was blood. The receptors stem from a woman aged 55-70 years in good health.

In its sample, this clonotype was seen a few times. The CDR3, as DNA: TGTGCCAGCTCACAGAACAGGCCGACCGGGGAGCTGTTTTTT. Residues: CASSQNRPTGELFF. The chain combines TRBV18 with TRBJ2-2; perhaps TRBD1 as D (5 bases). With 4 bases removed from V and 5 bases from J, the gap between germline ends came to 11 bases. The CDR3 is 14 residues long. Germline V CDR1 and CDR2: KGHSH, LQKENI.

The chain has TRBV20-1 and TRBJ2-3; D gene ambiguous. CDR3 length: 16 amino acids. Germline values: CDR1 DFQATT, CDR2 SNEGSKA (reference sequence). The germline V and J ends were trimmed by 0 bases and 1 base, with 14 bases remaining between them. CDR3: CSARDLAPGRTDTQYF. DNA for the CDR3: TGCAGTGCTAGAGATCTCGCGCCAGGTCGCACAGATACGCAGTATTTT.

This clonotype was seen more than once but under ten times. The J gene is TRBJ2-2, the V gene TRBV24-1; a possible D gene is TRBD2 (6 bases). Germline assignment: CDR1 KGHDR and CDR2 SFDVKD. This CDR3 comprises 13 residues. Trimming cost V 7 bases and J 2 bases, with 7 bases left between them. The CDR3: CATRRGNTGELFF. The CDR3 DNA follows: TGTGCCACCAGGCGGGGCAACACCGGGGAGCTGTTTTTT.

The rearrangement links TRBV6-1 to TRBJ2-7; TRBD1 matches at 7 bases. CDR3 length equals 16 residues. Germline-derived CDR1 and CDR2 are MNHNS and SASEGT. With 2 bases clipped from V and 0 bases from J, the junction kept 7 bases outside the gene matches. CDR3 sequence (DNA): TGTGCCAGCAGTGAACTAACGACAGGGCTCTCCTACGAGCAGTACTTC. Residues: CASSELTTGLSYEQYF.

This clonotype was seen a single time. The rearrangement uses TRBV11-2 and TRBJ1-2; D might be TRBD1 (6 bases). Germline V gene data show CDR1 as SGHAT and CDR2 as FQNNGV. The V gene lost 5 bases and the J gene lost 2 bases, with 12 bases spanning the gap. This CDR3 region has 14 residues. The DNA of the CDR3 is TGTGCCAGCAGCGCCCAAGGGGGGAACTATGGCTACACCTTC. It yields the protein CASSAQGGNYGYTF.

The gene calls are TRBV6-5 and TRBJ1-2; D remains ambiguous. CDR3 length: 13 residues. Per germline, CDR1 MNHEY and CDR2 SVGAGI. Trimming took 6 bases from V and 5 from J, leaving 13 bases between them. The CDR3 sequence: CASSPREWYGYTF. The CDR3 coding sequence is TGTGCCAGCAGCCCCCGCGAATGGTATGGCTACACCTTC.

The CDR3 sequence: CASSLEGVDGYTF. The CDR3 DNA reads as TGTGCCAGCAGTTTAGAGGGTGTAGATGGCTACACCTTC. This chain links TRBV27 with TRBJ1-2; D is ambiguous. V lost 2 bases and J lost 6, with 10 bases in between. From germline, CDR1 is MNHEY and CDR2 SMNVEV (reference sequence). The CDR3 consists of 13 residues.

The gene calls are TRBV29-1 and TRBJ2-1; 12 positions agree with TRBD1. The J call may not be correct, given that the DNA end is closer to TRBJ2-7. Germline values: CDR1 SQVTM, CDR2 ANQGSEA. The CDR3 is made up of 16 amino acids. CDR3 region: CSVTYPNRDRGREQYF. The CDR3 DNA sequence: TGCAGCGTAACTTATCCGAACCGGGACAGGGGGCGCGAGCAGTACTTC.

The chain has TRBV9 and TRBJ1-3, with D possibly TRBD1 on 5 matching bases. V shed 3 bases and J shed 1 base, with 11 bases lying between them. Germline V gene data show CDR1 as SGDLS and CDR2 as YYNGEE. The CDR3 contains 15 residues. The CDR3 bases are TGTGCCAGCAGCGCCCTCGGGGGGTCTGGAAACACCATATATTTT. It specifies CASSALGGSGNTIYF.

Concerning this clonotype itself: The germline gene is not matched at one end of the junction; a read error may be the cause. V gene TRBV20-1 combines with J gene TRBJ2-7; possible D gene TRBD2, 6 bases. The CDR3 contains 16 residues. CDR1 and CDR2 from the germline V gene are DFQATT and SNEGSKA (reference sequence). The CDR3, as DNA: TGCAGTGCTAGTGGGCTTAGCGGAAGAAGCTCCCACGAGCAGTACTTC. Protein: CSASGLSGRSSHEQYF.

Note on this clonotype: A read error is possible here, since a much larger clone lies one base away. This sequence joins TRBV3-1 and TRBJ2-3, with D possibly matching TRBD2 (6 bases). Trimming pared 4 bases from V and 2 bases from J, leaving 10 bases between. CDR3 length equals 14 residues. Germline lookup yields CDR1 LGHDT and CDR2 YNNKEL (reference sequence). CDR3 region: CASSRGTYTDTQYF. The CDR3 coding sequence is TGTGCCAGCAGCCGTGGGACTTACACAGATACGCAGTATTTT.

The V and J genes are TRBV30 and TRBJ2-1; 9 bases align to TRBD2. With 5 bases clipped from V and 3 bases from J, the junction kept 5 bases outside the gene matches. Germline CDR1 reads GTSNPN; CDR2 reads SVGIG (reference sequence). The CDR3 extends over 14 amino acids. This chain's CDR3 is CAWDSGSFYNEQFF. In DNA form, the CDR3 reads TGTGCCTGGGATAGCGGGAGTTTCTACAATGAGCAGTTCTTC.

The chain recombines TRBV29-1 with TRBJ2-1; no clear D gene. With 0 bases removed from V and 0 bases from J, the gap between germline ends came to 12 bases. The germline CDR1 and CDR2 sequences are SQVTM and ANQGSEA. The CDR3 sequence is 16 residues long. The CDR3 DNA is TGCAGCGTTGAAGACGAGCGTGAGAGCTCCTACAATGAGCAGTTCTTC. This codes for CSVEDERESSYNEQFF.

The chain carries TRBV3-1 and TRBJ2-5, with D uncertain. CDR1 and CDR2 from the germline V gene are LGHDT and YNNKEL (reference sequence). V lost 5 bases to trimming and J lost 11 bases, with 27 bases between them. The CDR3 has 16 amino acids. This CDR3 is CASSSRHAPAWNEQYF. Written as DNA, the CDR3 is TGTGCCAGCAGCTCTCGACACGCCCCGGCGTGGAATGAGCAGTACTTC.

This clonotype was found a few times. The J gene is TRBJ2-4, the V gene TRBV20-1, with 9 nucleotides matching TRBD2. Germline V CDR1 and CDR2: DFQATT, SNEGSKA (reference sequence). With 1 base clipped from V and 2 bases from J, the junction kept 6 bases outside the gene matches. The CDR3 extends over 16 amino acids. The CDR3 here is CSARASSGGTKNIQYF. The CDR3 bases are TGCAGTGCTAGAGCCTCCAGCGGGGGGACCAAAAACATTCAGTACTTC.

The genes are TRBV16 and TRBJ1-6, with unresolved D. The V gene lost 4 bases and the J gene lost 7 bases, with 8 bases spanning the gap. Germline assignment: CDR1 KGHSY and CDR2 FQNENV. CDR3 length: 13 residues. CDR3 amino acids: CASSRNINSPLHF. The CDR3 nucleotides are TGTGCCAGCAGCCGCAATATAAATTCACCCCTCCACTTT.

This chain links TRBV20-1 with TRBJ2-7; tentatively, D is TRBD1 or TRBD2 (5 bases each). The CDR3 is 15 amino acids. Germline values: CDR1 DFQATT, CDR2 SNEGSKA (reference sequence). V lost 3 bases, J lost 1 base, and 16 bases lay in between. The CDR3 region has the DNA TGCAGTGCTAGGTACGGGACGAAGGTTTCCTACGAGCAGTACTTC. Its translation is CSARYGTKVSYEQYF.

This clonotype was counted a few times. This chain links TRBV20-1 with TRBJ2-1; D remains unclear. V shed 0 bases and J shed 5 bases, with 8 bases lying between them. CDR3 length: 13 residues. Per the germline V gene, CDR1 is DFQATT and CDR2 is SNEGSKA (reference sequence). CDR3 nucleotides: TGCAGTGCTAGAGATCTGGGGAACAATGAGCAGTTCTTC. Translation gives CSARDLGNNEQFF.

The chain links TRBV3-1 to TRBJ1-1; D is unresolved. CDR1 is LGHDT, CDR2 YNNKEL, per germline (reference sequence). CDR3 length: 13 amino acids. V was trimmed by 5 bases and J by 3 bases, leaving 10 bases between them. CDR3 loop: CASSNTEDTEAFF. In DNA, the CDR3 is TGTGCCAGCAGCAACACAGAGGACACTGAAGCTTTCTTT.

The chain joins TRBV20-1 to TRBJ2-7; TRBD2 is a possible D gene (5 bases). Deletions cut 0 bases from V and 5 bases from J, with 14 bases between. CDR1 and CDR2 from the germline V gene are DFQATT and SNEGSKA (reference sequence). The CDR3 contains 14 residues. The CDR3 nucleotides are TGCAGTGCTAGAGATTATGAGGGAGTGGACGAGCAGTACTTC. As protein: CSARDYEGVDEQYF.

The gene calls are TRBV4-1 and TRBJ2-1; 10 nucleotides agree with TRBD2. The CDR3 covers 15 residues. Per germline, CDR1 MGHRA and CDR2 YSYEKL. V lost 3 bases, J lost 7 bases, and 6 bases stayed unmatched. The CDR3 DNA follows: TGCGCCAGCAGCCAGTCTAGCGGGAGAGGTAATGAGCAGTTCTTC. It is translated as CASSQSSGRGNEQFF.

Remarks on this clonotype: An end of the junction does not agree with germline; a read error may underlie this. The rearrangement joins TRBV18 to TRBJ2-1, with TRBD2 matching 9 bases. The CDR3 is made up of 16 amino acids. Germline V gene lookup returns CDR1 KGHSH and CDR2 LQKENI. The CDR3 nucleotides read TGTGCCAGCTCACTACTAGCGGGTACAACCTACAATGAGCCGTTCTTC. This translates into CASSLLAGTTYNEPFF.

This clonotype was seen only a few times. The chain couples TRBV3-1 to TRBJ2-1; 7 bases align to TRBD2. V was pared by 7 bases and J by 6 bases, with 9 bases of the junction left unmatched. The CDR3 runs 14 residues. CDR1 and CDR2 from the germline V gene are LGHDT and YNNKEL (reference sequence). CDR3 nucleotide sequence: TGTGCCAGCACCCCCCGCGGCGGGAGCAATGAGCAGTTCTTC. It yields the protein CASTPRGGSNEQFF.

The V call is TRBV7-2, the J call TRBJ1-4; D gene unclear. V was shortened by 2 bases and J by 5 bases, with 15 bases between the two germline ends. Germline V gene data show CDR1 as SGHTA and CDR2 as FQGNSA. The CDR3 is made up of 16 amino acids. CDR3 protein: CASSLYPGRANEKLFF. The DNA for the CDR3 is TGTGCCAGCAGCTTATATCCCGGAAGGGCGAATGAAAAACTGTTTTTT.

CDR3 in amino acids: CASGGEYVQETQYF. CDR3 coding DNA: TGTGCCAGCGGGGGGGAATACGTGCAAGAGACCCAGTACTTC. The J gene is TRBJ2-5, the V gene TRBV6-4; 7 nucleotides agree with TRBD2. There are 14 residues in the CDR3. CDR1 MRHNA and CDR2 SNTAGT come from the germline V gene. Unmatched junction bases numbered 8, after V lost 8 bases and J lost 2 bases.

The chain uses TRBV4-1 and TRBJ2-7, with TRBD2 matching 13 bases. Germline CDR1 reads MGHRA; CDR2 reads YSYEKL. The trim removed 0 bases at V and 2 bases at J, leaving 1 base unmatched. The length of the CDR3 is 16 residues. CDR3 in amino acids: CASSQEGLAGAYEQYF. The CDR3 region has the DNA TGCGCCAGCAGCCAAGAAGGACTAGCGGGAGCCTACGAGCAGTACTTC.

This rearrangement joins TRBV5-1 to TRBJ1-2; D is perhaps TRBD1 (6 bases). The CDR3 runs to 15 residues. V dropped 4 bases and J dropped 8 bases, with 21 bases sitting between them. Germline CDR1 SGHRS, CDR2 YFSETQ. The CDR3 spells CASSPRWVGDMGYTF. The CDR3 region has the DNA TGCGCCAGCAGCCCCCGGTGGGTGGGGGACATGGGCTACACCTTC.